This T cell receptor beta chain was obtained from a study of OX40 agonist ivuxolimab in advanced cancers. Study details: With ivuxolimab, an agonistic anti-OX40 (CD134) antibody, patients were treated. At about 81% male, the cohort had a mean age of approximately 60 years, ranging from about 20 to 90.

The CDR3 runs 14 residues. The germline V gene has CDR1 MNHEY and CDR2 SMNVEV (reference sequence). Trimming removed 4 bases from V and 3 bases from J; junction bases left unmatched: 6. Assay used: immunoSEQ multiplex PCR; TCRdb lists only in-frame clones, some missing. The sample consists of approximately 27,000 clones, roughly 84% of them appearing once. The origin of this receptor is an adult with an advanced solid tumor such as melanoma, head and neck, liver or kidney cancer. The chain joins TRBV27 to TRBJ2-7; TRBD1 matches 7 bases. Sequenced material: CD4+ or CD8+ T cells sorted from blood, taken in a trial of the OX40 agonist ivuxolimab. The CDR3 sequence: CASSSGGSHYEQYF. The CDR3 DNA reads TGTGCCAGCAGTTCAGGGGGTTCCCACTACGAGCAGTACTTC.